What follows describes a single T cell receptor beta chain. Only in-frame clones appear in the TCRdb table, and some are missing; sequencing was by immunoSEQ multiplex PCR. This table has more than 20,000 clones, under 95% appearing once. The entry originates in a study of T cell changes during pregnancy in multiple sclerosis. The CDR3 loop spans 15 amino acids. Germline V gene sequence: CDR1 SGHDT, CDR2 YYEEEE. The V and J ends lost 4 bases and 0 bases, in that order; junction bases with no gene match: 1. The TCR originated in a female donor with multiple sclerosis, enrolled in a pregnancy study. Sequencing was performed on CD4+ T cells from peripheral blood mononuclear cells, taken in the third trimester of pregnancy. The V gene is TRBV5-6, the J gene TRBJ2-2, with 9 bases lining up with TRBD1. The CDR3 region has the DNA TGTGCCAGCAGCCGGGACAGGGCGAACACCGGGGAGCTGTTTTTT. Residues: CASSRDRANTGELFF.